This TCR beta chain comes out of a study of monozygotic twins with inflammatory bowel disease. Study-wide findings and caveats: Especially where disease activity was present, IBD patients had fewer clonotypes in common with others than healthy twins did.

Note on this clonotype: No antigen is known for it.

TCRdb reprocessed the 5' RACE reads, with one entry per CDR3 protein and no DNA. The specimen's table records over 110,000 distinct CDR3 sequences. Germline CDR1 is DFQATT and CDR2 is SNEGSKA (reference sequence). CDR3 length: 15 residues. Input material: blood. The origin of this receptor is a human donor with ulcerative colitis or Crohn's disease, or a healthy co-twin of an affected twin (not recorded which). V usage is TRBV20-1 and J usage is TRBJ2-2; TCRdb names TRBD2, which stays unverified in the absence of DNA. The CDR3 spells CSARPFSGNTGELFF.